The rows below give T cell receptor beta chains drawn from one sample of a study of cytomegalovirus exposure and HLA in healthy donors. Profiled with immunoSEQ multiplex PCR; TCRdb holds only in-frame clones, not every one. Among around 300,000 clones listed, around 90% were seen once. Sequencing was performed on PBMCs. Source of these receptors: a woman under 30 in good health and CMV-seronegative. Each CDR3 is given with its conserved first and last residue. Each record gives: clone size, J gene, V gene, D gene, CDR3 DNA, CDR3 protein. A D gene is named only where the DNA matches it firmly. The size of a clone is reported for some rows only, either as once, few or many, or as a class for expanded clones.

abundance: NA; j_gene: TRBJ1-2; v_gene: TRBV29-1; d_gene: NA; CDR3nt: TGCAGCGTTGAAGGGGGCGCGAGCTACACCTTC; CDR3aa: CSVEGGASYTF
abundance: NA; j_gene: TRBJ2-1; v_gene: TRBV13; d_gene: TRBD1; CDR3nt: TGTGCCAGCAGCCCCAGACAGGGATCAAGTGAGCAGTTCTTC; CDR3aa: CASSPRQGSSEQFF
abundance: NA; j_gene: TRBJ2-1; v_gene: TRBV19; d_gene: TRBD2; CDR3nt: TGTGCCAGTAGTATTAGCCCCCGGGAGCGGGGGGGCGGCTATGAGCAGTTCTTC; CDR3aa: CASSISPRERGGGYEQFF
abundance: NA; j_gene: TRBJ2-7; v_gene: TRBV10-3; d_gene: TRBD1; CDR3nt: TGTGCCATCAGAACCCTTTCGGACAGGGTCGAACGAAGAACGGACGAGCAGTACTTC; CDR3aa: CAIRTLSDRVERRTDEQYF
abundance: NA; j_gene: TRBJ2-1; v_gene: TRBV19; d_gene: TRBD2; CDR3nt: TGTGCCAGTAAGACTAGCGGGGGAGGAAATGAGCAGTTCTTC; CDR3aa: CASKTSGGGNEQFF
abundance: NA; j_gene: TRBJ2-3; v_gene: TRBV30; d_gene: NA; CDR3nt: TGTGCCTGGAGGTGGGGACTGAGCACAGATACGCAGTATTTT; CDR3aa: CAWRWGLSTDTQYF
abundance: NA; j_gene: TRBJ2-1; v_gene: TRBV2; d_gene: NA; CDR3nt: TGTGCCAGCAGTGAAATTGGCGGGGGCTTAAGCTCCTACAATGAGCAGTTCTTC; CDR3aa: CASSEIGGGLSSYNEQFF
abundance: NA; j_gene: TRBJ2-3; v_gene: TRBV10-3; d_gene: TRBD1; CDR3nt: TGTGCCATCAGGACAGGGGACGGACCCACAGATACGCAGTATTTT; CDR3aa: CAIRTGDGPTDTQYF
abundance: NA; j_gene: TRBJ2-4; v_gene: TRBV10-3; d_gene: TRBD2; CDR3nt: TGTGCCACCGGGGGGGCGGCCAAAAACATTCAGTACTTC; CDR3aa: CATGGAAKNIQYF
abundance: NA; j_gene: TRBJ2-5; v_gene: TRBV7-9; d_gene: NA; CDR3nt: TGTGCCAGCAGCTTAGTATCGGAGACCCAGTACTTC; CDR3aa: CASSLVSETQYF
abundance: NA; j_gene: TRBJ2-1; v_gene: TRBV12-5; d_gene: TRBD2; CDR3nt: TGTGCTAGTGGTTCCAAGTCGACTAGCGGGGGGTATGAGCAGTTCTTC; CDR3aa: CASGSKSTSGGYEQFF
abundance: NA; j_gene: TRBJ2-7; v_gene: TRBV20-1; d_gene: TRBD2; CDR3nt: TGCAGTGCGGGGGGGTACGGCGAGCAGTACTTC; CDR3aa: CSAGGYGEQYF
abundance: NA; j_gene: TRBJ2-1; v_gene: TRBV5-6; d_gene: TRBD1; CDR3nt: TGTGCCAGCCAGAGCGGGACAGGGGGGAATGGGCAGTTCTTC; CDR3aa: CASQSGTGGNGQFF
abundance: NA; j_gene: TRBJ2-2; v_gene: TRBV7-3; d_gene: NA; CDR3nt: TGTGCCAGCAGCTTAATGCCAGGCGCGAACACCGGGGAGCTGTTTTTT; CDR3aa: CASSLMPGANTGELFF
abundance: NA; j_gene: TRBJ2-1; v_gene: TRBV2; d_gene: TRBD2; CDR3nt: TGTGCCAGCAGTGACAGGTTGCGGGGGGCCGCGAATGAGCAGTTCTTC; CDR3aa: CASSDRLRGAANEQFF
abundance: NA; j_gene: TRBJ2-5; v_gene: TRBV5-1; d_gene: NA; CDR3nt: TGCGCCAGCAGCGGACTGTCAGTCCAAGAGACCCAGTACTTC; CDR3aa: CASSGLSVQETQYF
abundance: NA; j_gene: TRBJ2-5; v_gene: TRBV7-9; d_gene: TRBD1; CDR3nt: TGTTCCAGCAGCTTAGGGGGCCAGACCCAGTACTTC; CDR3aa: CSSSLGGQTQYF
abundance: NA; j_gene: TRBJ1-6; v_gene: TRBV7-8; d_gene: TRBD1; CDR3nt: TGTGCCAGCAGTCAGGGGGATAATAATTCACCCCTCCACTTT; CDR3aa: CASSQGDNNSPLHF
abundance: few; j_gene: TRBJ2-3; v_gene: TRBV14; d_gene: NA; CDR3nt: TGTGCCAGCAGCCAAACCCTGGGCAGCTACACAGATACGCAGTATTTT; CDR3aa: CASSQTLGSYTDTQYF
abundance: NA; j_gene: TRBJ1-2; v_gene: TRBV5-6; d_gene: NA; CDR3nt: TGTGCCAGCAGCTCGGCGGGGAAGACCTTC; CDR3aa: CASSSAGKTF
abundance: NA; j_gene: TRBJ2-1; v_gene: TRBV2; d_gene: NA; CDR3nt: TGTGCCAGCAGTGAAAGCAGGGGAGGGGTGATGACCGAACAGTTCTTC; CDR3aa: CASSESRGGVMTEQFF
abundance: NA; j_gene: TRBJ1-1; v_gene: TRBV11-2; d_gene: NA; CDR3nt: TGTGCCAGCAGTATAACCGGGAACACTGAAGCTTTCTTT; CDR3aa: CASSITGNTEAFF
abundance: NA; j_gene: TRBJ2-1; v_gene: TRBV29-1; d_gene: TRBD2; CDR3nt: TGCAGCACCACCCCTGCTAGCGGGTACAATGAGCAGTTCTTC; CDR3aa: CSTTPASGYNEQFF
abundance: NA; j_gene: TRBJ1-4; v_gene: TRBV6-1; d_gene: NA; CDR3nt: TGTGCCAGCAGTGACTGGACAGCCAGTGGTGAAAAACTGTTTTTT; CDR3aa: CASSDWTASGEKLFF
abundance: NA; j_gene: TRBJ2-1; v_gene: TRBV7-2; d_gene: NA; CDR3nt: TGTGCCAGCAGCTTAGGGGGAGGTAATCTGGGGTACAATGAGCAGTTCTTC; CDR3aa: CASSLGGGNLGYNEQFF
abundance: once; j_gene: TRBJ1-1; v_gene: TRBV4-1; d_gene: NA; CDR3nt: TGCGCCAGCAGCCTATTTCCGTTGGTTTCGGGGAACACTGAAGCTTTCTTT; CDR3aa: CASSLFPLVSGNTEAFF
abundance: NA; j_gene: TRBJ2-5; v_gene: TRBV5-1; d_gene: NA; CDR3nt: TGCGCCAGCAGCTTGGGGCCGGGTCGGTATCAAGGGACCCAGTACTTC; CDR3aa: CASSLGPGRYQGTQYF
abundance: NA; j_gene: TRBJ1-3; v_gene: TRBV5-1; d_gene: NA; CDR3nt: TGCGCCAGCAGCTTGGGGACAGAAAGAAACACCATATATTTT; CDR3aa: CASSLGTERNTIYF
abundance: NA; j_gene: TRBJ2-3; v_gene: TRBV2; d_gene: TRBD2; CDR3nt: TGTGCCAGCAGATTAGCGGGGGGGACAGATACGCAGTATTTT; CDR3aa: CASRLAGGTDTQYF
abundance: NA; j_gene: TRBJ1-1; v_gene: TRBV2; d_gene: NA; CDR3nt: TGTGCCAGCAGACGAGAAGCGGGCCAGAACACTGAAGCTTTCTTT; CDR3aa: CASRREAGQNTEAFF
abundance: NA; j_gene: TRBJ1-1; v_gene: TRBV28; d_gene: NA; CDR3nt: TGTGCCAGCAGTTCACCCGAGGAGGCTCGGACTGAAGCTTTCTTT; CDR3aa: CASSSPEEARTEAFF
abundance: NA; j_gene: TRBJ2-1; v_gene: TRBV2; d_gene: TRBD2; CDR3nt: TGTGCCAGCCTAGAAGGGCTAGCGGGGGGGTACAATGAGCAGTTCTTC; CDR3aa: CASLEGLAGGYNEQFF
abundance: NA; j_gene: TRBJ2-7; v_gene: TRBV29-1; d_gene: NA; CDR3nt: TGCAGCGTTGTTCAGGCGCAGTACGAGCAGTACTTC; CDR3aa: CSVVQAQYEQYF
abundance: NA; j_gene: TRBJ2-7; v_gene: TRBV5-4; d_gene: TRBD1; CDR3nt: TGTGCCAGCAGCGGACAGGGGAATATCTACGAGCAGTACTTC; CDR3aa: CASSGQGNIYEQYF
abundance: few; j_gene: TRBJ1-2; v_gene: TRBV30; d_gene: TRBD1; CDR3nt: TGTGCCTGGGATACAGGGGCCGGGGGCTACACCTTC; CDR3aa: CAWDTGAGGYTF
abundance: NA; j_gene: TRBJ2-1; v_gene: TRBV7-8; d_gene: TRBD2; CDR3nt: TGTGCCAGCAGCTTCAGGACTAGCGGGGGTAATGAGCAGTTCTTC; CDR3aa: CASSFRTSGGNEQFF
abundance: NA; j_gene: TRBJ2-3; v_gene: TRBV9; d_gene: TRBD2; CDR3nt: TGTGCCAGCAGCGTCGGGAGTCTGTCGGGGGGGGCAGATACGCAGTATTTT; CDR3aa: CASSVGSLSGGADTQYF
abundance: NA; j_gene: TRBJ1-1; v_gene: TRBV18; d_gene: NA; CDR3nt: TGTGCCAGCTCCGGAAACGGGGGTAACACTGAAGCTTTCTTT; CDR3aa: CASSGNGGNTEAFF
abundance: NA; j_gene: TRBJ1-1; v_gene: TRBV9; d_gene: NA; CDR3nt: TGTGCCAGCAGCGCCATGGGGGGGAACACTGAAGCTTTCTTT; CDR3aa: CASSAMGGNTEAFF
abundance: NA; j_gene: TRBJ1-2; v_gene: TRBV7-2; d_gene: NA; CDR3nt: TGTGCCAGCAGCTTAGCTGGCCAGACAAACTATGGCTACACCTTC; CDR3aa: CASSLAGQTNYGYTF
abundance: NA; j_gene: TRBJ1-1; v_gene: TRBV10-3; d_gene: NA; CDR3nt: TGTGCCAGCAGTCTCCGGGACATTCAGGTTGAAGCTTTCTTT; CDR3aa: CASSLRDIQVEAFF
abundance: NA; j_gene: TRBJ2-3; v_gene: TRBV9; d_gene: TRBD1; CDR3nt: TGTGCCAGCAGCGTAAGGGGACAGGGGATCACAGATACGCAGTATTTT; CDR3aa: CASSVRGQGITDTQYF
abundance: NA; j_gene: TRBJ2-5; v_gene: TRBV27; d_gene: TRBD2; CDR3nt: TGTGCCAGCAGTTTCCAGCTAGCGGGGGGGCGTAGAGAGACCCAGTACTTC; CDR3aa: CASSFQLAGGRRETQYF
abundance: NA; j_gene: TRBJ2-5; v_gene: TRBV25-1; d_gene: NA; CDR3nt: TGTGCCAGCAGTTATAGCGGTCGAGAGACCCAGTACTTC; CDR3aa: CASSYSGRETQYF
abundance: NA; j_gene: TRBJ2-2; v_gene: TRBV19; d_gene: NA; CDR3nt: TGTGCCAGTAGTCGGATCGAGGCAGTACTCACCGGGGAGCTGTTTTTT; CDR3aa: CASSRIEAVLTGELFF
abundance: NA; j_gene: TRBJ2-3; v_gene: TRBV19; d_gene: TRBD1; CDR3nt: TGTGCCAGTAGTATAGGACGACAGGGAACTAGCACAGATACGCAGTATTTT; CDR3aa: CASSIGRQGTSTDTQYF
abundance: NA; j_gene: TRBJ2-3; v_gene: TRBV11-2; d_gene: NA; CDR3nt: TGTGCCAGCAGCTTAGAGAGGGCCACAGATACGCAGTATTTT; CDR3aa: CASSLERATDTQYF
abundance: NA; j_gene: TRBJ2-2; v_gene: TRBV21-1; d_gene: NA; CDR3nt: TGTGCCAGCAGCCGGACAGGTCGTTCGTACACCGGGGAGCTGTTTTTT; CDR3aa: CASSRTGRSYTGELFF
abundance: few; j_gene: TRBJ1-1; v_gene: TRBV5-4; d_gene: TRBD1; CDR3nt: TGTGCCAGCAGCTTTGGGACAGACAACACTGAAGCTTTCTTT; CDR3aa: CASSFGTDNTEAFF
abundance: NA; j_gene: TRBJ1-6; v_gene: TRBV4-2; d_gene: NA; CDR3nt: TGTGCCAGCAGCTTTTGGAGCGATAATTCACCCCTCCACTTT; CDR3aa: CASSFWSDNSPLHF